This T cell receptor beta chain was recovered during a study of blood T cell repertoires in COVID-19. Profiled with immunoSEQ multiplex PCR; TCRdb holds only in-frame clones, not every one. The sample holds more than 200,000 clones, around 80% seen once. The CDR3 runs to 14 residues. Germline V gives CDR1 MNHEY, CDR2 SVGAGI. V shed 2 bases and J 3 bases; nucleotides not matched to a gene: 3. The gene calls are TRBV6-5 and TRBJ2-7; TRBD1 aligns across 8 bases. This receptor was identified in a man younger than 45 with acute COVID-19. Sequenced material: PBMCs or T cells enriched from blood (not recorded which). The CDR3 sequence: CASSYGTGDYEQYF. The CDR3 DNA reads TGTGCCAGCAGTTACGGGACAGGAGACTACGAGCAGTACTTC.